This paragraph covers one T cell receptor beta chain sequence. Its antigen is not identified. These data originate in a study of T cell responses to AZD1222 COVID-19 vaccine. The CDR3 consists of 14 residues. Deletions cut 3 bases from V and 8 bases from J, with 13 bases between. Looked up from germline, CDR1 is MDHEN and CDR2 is SYDVKM. Study-level findings and limits: Within unmutated variant regions lay the reported targets of nearly half of spike-specific TCRs. Spike was spanned by vaccine-associated CD4 TCRs, which were dominant at 160-218 and 743-854.

Using immunoSEQ multiplex PCR, the repertoire was profiled, and TCRdb retains in-frame clones only, with some absent. The sample includes roughly 100,000 clones, 88% seen only once; the top ten take about 9.3%. The specimen was peripheral blood, collected on day 0 of AZD1222 vaccination. J is TRBJ1-4 and V is TRBV28; maybe TRBD1 (6 bases). The source of this sequence is an adult in good health. CDR3 DNA sequence: TGTGCCAGCAGTTTCGGGACACTGGGCGAAAAACTGTTTTTT. Translated: CASSFGTLGEKLFF.